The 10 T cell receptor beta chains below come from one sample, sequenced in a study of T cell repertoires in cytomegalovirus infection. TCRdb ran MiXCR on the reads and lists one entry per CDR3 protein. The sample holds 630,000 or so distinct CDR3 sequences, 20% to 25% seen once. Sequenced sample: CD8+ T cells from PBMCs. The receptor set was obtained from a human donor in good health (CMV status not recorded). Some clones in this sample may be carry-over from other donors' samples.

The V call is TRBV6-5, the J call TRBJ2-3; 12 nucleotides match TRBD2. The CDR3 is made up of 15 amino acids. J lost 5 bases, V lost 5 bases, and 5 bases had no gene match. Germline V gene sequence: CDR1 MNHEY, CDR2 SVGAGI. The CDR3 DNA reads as TGTGCCAGCAGTCTAGCGGGGGGGCTGTTAGATACGCAGTATTTT. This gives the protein CASSLAGGLLDTQYF.

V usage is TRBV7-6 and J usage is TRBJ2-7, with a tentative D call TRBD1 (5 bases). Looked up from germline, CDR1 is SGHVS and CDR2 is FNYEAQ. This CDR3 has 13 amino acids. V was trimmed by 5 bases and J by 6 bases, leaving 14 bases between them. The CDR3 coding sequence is TGTGCCAGCAGCGTCAGTCCAGGGCGCGAGCAGTACGTC. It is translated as CASSVSPGREQYV.

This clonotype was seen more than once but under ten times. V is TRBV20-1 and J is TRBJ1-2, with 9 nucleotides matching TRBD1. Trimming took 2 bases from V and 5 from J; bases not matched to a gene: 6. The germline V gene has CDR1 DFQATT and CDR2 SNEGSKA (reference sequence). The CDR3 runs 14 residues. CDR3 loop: CSARPRDRAYGYTF. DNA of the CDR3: TGCAGTGCTAGACCTAGGGACAGGGCGTATGGCTACACCTTC.

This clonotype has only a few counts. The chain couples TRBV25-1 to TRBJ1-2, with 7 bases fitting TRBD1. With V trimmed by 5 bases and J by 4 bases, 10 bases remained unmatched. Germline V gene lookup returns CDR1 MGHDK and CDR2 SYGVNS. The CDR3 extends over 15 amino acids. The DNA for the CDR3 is TGTGCCAGCAGTAGCAACAGGGGTTCGGGCTATGGCTACACCTTC. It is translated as CASSSNRGSGYGYTF.

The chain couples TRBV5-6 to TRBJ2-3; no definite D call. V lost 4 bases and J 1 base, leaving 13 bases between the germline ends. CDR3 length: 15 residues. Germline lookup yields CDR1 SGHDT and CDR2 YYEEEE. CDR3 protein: CASSNPSGGTDTQYF. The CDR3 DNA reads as TGTGCCAGCAGCAATCCCAGTGGTGGCACAGATACGCAGTATTTT.

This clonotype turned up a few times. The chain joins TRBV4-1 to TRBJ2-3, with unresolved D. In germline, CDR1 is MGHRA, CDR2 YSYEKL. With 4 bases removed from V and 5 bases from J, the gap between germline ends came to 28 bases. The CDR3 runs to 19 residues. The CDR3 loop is CASSPEDPQPRYPVDTQYF. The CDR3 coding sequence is TGCGCCAGCAGCCCGGAAGACCCACAGCCGCGCTATCCAGTAGATACGCAGTATTTT.

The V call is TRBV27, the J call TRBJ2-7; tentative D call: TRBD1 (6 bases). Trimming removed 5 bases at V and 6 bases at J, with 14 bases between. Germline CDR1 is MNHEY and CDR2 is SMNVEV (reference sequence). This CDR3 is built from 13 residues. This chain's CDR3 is CASSAGANFEQYF. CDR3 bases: TGTGCCAGCAGTGCAGGGGCCAACTTCGAGCAGTACTTC.

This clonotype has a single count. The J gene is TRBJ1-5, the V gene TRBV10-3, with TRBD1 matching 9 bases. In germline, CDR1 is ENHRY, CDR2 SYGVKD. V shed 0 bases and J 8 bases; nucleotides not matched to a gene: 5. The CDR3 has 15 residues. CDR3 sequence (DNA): TGTGCCATCAGTGAGTCGGGACAGGGAACGGAGCCCCAGCATTTT. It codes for CAISESGQGTEPQHF.

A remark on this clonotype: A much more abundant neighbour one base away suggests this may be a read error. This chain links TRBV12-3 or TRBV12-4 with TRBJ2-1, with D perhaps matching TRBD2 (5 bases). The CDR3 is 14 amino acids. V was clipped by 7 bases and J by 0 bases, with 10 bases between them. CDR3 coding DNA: TGTGCCAGCACCGTGGGGAGCTCCTACAATGAGCAGTTCTTC. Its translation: CASTVGSSYNEQFF.

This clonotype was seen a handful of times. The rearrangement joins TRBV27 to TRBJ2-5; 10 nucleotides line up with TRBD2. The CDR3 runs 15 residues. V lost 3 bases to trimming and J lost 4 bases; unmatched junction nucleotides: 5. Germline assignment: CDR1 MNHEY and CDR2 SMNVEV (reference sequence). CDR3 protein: CASSFSSGGSETQYF. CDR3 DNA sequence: TGTGCCAGCAGTTTCTCTAGCGGGGGATCAGAGACCCAGTACTTC.